These 23 T cell receptor beta chains were sequenced from one sample in a study of OX40 agonist ivuxolimab in advanced cancers. The table came from immunoSEQ multiplex PCR; TCRdb's copy has only in-frame clones and leaves some out. The sample consists of about 73,000 clones, 85% to 90% of them appearing once. The sample was CD4+ or CD8+ T cells sorted from blood, taken in a trial of the OX40 agonist ivuxolimab. The receptors were gathered from an adult with an advanced solid tumor such as melanoma, head and neck, liver or kidney cancer.

This clone was seen just once. The chain employs TRBV7-9 and TRBJ2-3; the match to TRBD2 covers 8 bases. The length of the CDR3 is 14 residues. The V and J ends lost 5 bases and 6 bases, in that order; junction bases with no gene match: 7. The germline CDR1 and CDR2 sequences are SEHNR and FQNEAQ (reference sequence). The CDR3 is CASSTASGFDTQYF. For the CDR3, the DNA is TGTGCCAGCAGCACTGCTAGCGGGTTTGATACGCAGTATTTT.

CDR3 in DNA: TGTGCCAGTAGTATGGGCGGGGCCTACACCGGGGAGCTGTTTTTT. It translates to CASSMGGAYTGELFF. The V and J genes are TRBV19 and TRBJ2-2; possibly TRBD2 for D (6 bases). Trimming took off 3 bases at V and 3 bases at J, with 11 bases between the two ends. Germline loops: CDR1 LNHDA, CDR2 SQIVND (reference sequence). CDR3 length: 15 residues.

V is TRBV6-5 and J is TRBJ1-4; no definite D call. CDR3 length: 14 residues. CDR1 MNHEY and CDR2 SVGAGI come from the germline V gene. Trimming took off 2 bases at V and 5 bases at J, with 9 bases between the two ends. CDR3 bases: TGTGCCAGCAGTTACGACGGACGGAATGAAAAACTGTTTTTT. Translated: CASSYDGRNEKLFF.

The rearrangement joins TRBV19 to TRBJ2-2; D might be TRBD1 (6 bases). Trimming shortened V by 3 bases and J by 2 bases, and 10 bases separated the two germline ends. Germline CDR1 LNHDA, CDR2 SQIVND (reference sequence). This CDR3 contains 15 residues. CDR3 region: CASSILGQNTGELFF. As DNA, the CDR3 is TGTGCCAGTAGTATTCTGGGACAAAACACCGGGGAGCTGTTTTTT.

The J gene is TRBJ2-1, the V gene TRBV7-9; TRBD2 matches at 12 bases. This CDR3 has 15 residues. After removal of 1 base from V and 6 bases from J, the junction contained 1 base not matched to a gene. Per the germline V gene, CDR1 is SEHNR and CDR2 is FQNEAQ (reference sequence). The CDR3 protein is CASSLGTSGTNEQFF. As DNA, the CDR3 is TGTGCCAGCAGCTTAGGGACTAGCGGGACCAATGAGCAGTTCTTC. Using reference TRBV7-9 and TRBJ2-1 for the parts outside the CDR3, the full variable domain is DTGVSQNPRHKITKRGQNVTFRCDPISEHNRLYWYRQTLGQGPEFLTYFQNEAQLEKSRLLSDRFSAERPKGSFSTLEIQRTEQGDSAMYLCASSLGTSGTNEQFFGPGTRLTVL.

CDR3 bases: TGTGCCAGCTCCCTCACAGGGGACAATCAGCCCCAGCATTTT. Its translation: CASSLTGDNQPQHF. This sequence joins TRBV18 and TRBJ1-5; 7 bases line up with TRBD1. The germline V gene has CDR1 KGHSH and CDR2 LQKENI. The V gene end was trimmed by 6 bases and the J gene end by 3 bases; junction bases not matched to a gene: 5. The CDR3 is made up of 14 amino acids.

The rearrangement links TRBV4-1 to TRBJ2-3; 7 bases match TRBD1. The CDR3 has 17 residues. Looked up from germline, CDR1 is MGHRA and CDR2 is YSYEKL. V shed 4 bases, J shed 8 bases, and the junction held 18 bases outside the gene matches. CDR3 in amino acids: CASSLGQVVGRRSTQYF. The CDR3 DNA reads as TGCGCCAGCAGCCTAGGACAGGTGGTTGGACGTAGATCTACGCAGTATTTT.

V gene TRBV18 combines with J gene TRBJ2-2; D is undetermined. Trimming took off 2 bases at V and 6 bases at J, with 13 bases between the two ends. The CDR3 loop spans 15 amino acids. Germline V lookup: CDR1 KGHSH, CDR2 LQKENI. This chain's CDR3 is CASSPVAGLAGELFF. The CDR3, as DNA: TGTGCCAGCTCACCAGTCGCAGGTCTGGCCGGGGAGCTGTTTTTT.

The gene calls are TRBV29-1 and TRBJ2-7; D is ambiguous. The CDR3 loop spans 11 amino acids. V lost 2 bases and J 3 bases, leaving 5 bases between the germline ends. Looked up from germline, CDR1 is SQVTM and CDR2 is ANQGSEA. CDR3 amino acids: CSVEKSYEQYF. The CDR3 DNA sequence: TGCAGCGTTGAAAAAAGCTACGAGCAGTACTTC.

The chain recombines TRBV5-1 with TRBJ2-5; D remains ambiguous. V was shortened by 4 bases and J by 1 base, with 11 bases between the two germline ends. Germline values: CDR1 SGHRS, CDR2 YFSETQ. This CDR3 has 14 residues. CDR3 protein: CASSPGGFQETQYF. The CDR3 nucleotides are TGCGCCAGCAGCCCGGGTGGGTTCCAAGAGACCCAGTACTTC.

This sequence joins TRBV19 and TRBJ2-7; 8 bases fit TRBD1. Germline CDR1 LNHDA, CDR2 SQIVND (reference sequence). The ends lost 10 bases at V and 9 bases at J; junction bases unmatched: 14. CDR3 length equals 13 residues. The CDR3 nucleotides read TGTGCCACCGAGGACAGGGCAGCTCCAGGGCAGTACTTC. Protein product: CATEDRAAPGQYF.

The chain couples TRBV5-1 to TRBJ2-2, with D perhaps TRBD1 or TRBD2 (5 bases each). Germline V lookup: CDR1 SGHRS, CDR2 YFSETQ. Trimming stripped 4 bases from V and 1 base from J, with 11 bases between. The CDR3 runs 15 residues. CDR3: CASSHRDGNTGELFF. For the CDR3, the DNA is TGCGCCAGCAGCCACCGGGACGGGAACACCGGGGAGCTGTTTTTT.

The chain recombines TRBV5-4 with TRBJ2-7; 13 nucleotides align to TRBD2. Germline CDR1 is SGHNT and CDR2 is YYREEE (reference sequence). CDR3 size: 15 residues. Unmatched junction bases numbered 7, after V lost 4 bases and J lost 6 bases. The CDR3 loop is CASSLRTSGRAEQYF. CDR3 sequence (DNA): TGTGCCAGCAGCCTACGGACTAGCGGGAGAGCCGAGCAGTACTTC.

The chain combines TRBV27 with TRBJ2-3; D ambiguous. V lost 2 bases and J 1 base, leaving 16 bases between the germline ends. The germline V gene encodes CDR1 MNHEY and CDR2 SMNVEV (reference sequence). This CDR3 contains 17 residues. The CDR3 coding sequence is TGTGCCAGCAGTTTACGTGTGGCTGGCGGTGGCACAGATACGCAGTATTTT. Translated: CASSLRVAGGGTDTQYF.

The chain has TRBV14 and TRBJ2-7, with 10 bases aligning to TRBD1. CDR3 length equals 14 residues. V shed 3 bases, J shed 7 bases, and the junction held 6 bases outside the gene matches. Germline V gene data show CDR1 as SGHDN and CDR2 as FVKESK. CDR3 in amino acids: CASSQPGQGSEQYF. DNA of the CDR3: TGTGCCAGCAGCCAGCCGGGACAGGGGAGTGAGCAGTACTTC. The full variable domain, with the rest looked up from reference TRBV14 and TRBJ2-7, is EAGVTQFPSHSVIEKGQTVTLRCDPISGHDNLYWYRRVMGKEIKFLLHFVKESKQDESGMPNNRFLAERTGGTYSTLKVQPAELEDSGVYFCASSQPGQGSEQYFGPGTRLTVT.

The genes are TRBV2 and TRBJ2-1; D might be TRBD2 (6 bases). V was shortened by 6 bases and J by 9 bases, with 15 bases between the two germline ends. In germline, CDR1 is SNHLY, CDR2 FYNNEI. The CDR3 runs 13 residues. CDR3 in amino acids: CASSREQEVEQFF. The CDR3 coding sequence is TGTGCCAGCAGCCGGGAGCAGGAGGTTGAGCAGTTCTTC.

The chain is built from TRBV10-1 and TRBJ2-5, with 8 bases that match TRBD1. The germline CDR1 and CDR2 sequences are WNHNN and SYGVQD (reference sequence). Unmatched junction bases numbered 7, after V lost 8 bases and J lost 5 bases. The CDR3 contains 13 residues. For the CDR3, the DNA is TGCGCCAGCCTGGGGACAGGCGGGGAGACCCAGTACTTC. Its protein product is CASLGTGGETQYF.

This rearrangement joins TRBV18 to TRBJ2-1; TRBD2 agrees at 9 bases. Unmatched junction bases numbered 3, after V lost 3 bases and J lost 3 bases. Per germline, CDR1 KGHSH and CDR2 LQKENI. There are 15 residues in the CDR3. The CDR3 bases are TGTGCCAGCTCACCCTCTAGCGGGGACTACAATGAGCAGTTCTTC. Its translation: CASSPSSGDYNEQFF.

The rearrangement links TRBV19 to TRBJ2-5; 8 bases map to TRBD2. The CDR3 is 14 amino acids. Germline lookup yields CDR1 LNHDA and CDR2 SQIVND (reference sequence). V was clipped by 5 bases and J by 1 base; unmatched bases: 3. The CDR3 DNA sequence: TGTGCCAGTAGTCCCACTAGCGGCCAAGAGACCCAGTACTTC. It codes for CASSPTSGQETQYF.

This chain links TRBV2 with TRBJ2-1, with D tentatively TRBD1 (6 bases). Trimming stripped 6 bases from V and 4 bases from J, with 13 bases between. The CDR3 runs to 14 residues. Germline CDR1 reads SNHLY; CDR2 reads FYNNEI. The CDR3 loop is CASRRGTQYNEQFF. The CDR3 region has the DNA TGTGCCAGCAGGAGGGGGACACAATACAATGAGCAGTTCTTC.

The CDR3, as DNA: TGTGCCAGCAGCCCCACCCCGGGGTACGAGCAGTACTTC. Translated, it gives CASSPTPGYEQYF. The V and J genes are TRBV5-8 and TRBJ2-7; possible D gene TRBD2, 5 bases. CDR3 size: 13 residues. Germline V lookup: CDR1 SGHTS, CDR2 YDEGEE. Deletions cut 4 bases from V and 4 bases from J, with 12 bases between. Using reference TRBV5-8 and TRBJ2-7 for the parts outside the CDR3, the full variable domain is EAGVTQSPTHLIKTRGQQATLRCSPISGHTSVYWYQQALGLGLQFLLWYDEGEERNRGNFPPRFSGRQFPNYSSELNVNALELEDSALYLCASSPTPGYEQYFGPGTRLTVT.

The V gene is TRBV27, the J gene TRBJ1-2, with 9 positions matching TRBD1. Germline V gives CDR1 MNHEY, CDR2 SMNVEV (reference sequence). The CDR3 sequence is 15 residues long. V was clipped by 2 bases and J by 5 bases; unmatched bases: 6. The CDR3 region is CASSLGQGSKYGYTF. The CDR3 nucleotides read TGTGCCAGCAGTTTAGGACAGGGGTCGAAGTATGGCTACACCTTC.

The V and J genes are TRBV5-8 and TRBJ2-1; D gene unclear. In germline, CDR1 is SGHTS, CDR2 YDEGEE. Trimming left V 0 bases short and J 1 base short, with 11 bases between. The CDR3 is made up of 16 amino acids. The chain's CDR3 is CASSLASAASYNEQFF. The CDR3 DNA reads as TGTGCCAGCAGCTTGGCTTCGGCGGCATCCTACAATGAGCAGTTCTTC.